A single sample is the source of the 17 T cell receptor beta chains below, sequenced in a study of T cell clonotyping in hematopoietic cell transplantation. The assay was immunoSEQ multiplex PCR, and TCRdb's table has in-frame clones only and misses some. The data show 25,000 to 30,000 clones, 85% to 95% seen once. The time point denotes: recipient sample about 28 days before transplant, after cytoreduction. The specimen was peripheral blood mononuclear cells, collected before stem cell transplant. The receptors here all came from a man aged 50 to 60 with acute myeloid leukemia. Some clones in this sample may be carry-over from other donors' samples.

The CDR3: CASSSVYGNTIYF. Here the CDR3 DNA reads TGTGCCAGCAGCTCGGTCTACGGAAACACCATATATTTT. The chain carries TRBV11-3 and TRBJ1-3; D call uncertain. The CDR3 consists of 13 residues. Germline CDR1 and CDR2: SGHNT and YENEEA. The ends were cut back, 4 bases at V and 4 bases at J, with 8 bases in the middle. Filled out from reference TRBV11-3 and TRBJ1-3, the complete variable domain reads EAGVVQSPRYKIIEKKQPVAFWCNPISGHNTLYWYLQNLGQGPELLIRYENEEAVDDSQLPKDRFSAERLKGVDSTLKIQPAELGDSAVYLCASSSVYGNTIYFGEGSWLTVV.

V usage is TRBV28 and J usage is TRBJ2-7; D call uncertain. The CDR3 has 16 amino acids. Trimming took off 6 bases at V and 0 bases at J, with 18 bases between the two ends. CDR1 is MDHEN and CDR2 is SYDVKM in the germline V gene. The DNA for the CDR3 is TGTGCCAGCAGCCCCCTGACTGCCTTTACCTCCTACGAGCAGTACTTC. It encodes CASSPLTAFTSYEQYF.

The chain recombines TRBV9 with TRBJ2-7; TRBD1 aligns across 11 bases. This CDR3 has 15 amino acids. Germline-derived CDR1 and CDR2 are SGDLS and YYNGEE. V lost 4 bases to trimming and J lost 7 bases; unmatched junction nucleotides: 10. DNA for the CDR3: TGTGCCAGCAGCCCCCTGGGGACAGGGGGTGGTGAGCAGTACTTC. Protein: CASSPLGTGGGEQYF.

The CDR3 here is CASRLTGGNGYTF. The CDR3 nucleotides read TGTGCCAGCAGATTGACAGGGGGCAACGGCTACACCTTC. V usage is TRBV7-9 and J usage is TRBJ1-2; TRBD1 matches at 10 bases. The CDR3 consists of 13 residues. Germline CDR1 reads SEHNR; CDR2 reads FQNEAQ (reference sequence). Germline trimming cut 6 bases from V and 8 bases from J; bases unmatched to any gene: 6.

The CDR3 coding sequence is TGTGCCAGTAGTATAGATCGGGGTTCCAATCAGCCCCAGCATTTT. Translating it yields CASSIDRGSNQPQHF. The chain combines TRBV19 with TRBJ1-5, with D uncertain. The germline V and J ends were trimmed by 0 bases and 3 bases, with 9 bases remaining between them. The CDR3 consists of 15 residues. Germline values: CDR1 LNHDA, CDR2 SQIVND (reference sequence).

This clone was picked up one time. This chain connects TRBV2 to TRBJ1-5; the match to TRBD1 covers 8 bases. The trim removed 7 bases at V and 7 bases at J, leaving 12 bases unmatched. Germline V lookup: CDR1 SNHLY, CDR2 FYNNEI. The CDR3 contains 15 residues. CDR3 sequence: CASNGGQGRKQPQHF. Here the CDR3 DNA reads TGTGCCAGCAACGGAGGACAGGGACGAAAACAGCCCCAGCATTTT. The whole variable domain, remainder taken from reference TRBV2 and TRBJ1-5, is EPEVTQTPSHQVTQMGQEVILRCVPISNHLYFYWYRQILGQKVEFLVSFYNNEISEKSEIFDDQFSVERPDGSNFTLKIRSTKLEDSAMYFCASNGGQGRKQPQHFGDGTRLSIL.

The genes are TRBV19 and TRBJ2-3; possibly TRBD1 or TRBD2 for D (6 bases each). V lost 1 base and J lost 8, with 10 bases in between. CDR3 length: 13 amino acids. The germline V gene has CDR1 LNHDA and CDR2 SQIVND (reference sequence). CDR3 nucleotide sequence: TGTGCCAGTAGTATAGGAAGGGGGGTTACGCAGTATTTT. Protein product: CASSIGRGVTQYF.

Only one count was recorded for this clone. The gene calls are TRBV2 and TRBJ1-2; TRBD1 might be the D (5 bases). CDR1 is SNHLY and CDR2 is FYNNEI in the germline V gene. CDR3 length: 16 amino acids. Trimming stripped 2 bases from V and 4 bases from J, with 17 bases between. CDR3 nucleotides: TGTGCCAGCAGTGAATCGTTTGGGGCGGTTGGCTATGGCTACACCTTC. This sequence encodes CASSESFGAVGYGYTF.

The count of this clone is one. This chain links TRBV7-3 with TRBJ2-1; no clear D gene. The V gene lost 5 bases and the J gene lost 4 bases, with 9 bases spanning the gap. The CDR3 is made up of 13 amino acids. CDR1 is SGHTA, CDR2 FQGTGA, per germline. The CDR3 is CASSPEVYNEQFF. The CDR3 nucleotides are TGTGCCAGCAGCCCCGAGGTTTACAATGAGCAGTTCTTC.

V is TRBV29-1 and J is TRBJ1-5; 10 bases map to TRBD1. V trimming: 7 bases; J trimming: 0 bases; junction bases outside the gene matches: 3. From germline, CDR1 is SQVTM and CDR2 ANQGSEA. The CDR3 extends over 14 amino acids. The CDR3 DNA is TGCAGCGACGGGACAGGGGATAGCAATCAGCCCCAGCATTTT. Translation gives CSDGTGDSNQPQHF.

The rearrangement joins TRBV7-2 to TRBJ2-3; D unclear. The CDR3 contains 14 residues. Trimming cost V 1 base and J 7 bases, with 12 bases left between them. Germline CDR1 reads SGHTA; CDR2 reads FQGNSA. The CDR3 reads CASSLVPEVHTQYF. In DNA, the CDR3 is TGTGCCAGCAGCTTAGTTCCCGAGGTGCATACGCAGTATTTT.

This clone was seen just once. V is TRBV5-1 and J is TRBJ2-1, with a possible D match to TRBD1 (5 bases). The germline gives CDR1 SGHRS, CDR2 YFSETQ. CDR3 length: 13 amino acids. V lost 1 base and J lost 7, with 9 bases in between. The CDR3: CASSLRYRNEQFF. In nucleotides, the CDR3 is TGCGCCAGCAGCTTGAGGTACAGGAATGAGCAGTTCTTC.

CDR3 sequence: CASSVDGRPNIQYF. Here the CDR3 DNA reads TGTGCCAGCAGCGTAGACGGCAGACCAAACATTCAGTACTTC. The chain recombines TRBV9 with TRBJ2-4; D gene unclear. CDR3 length: 14 amino acids. The germline gives CDR1 SGDLS, CDR2 YYNGEE. V shed 0 bases and J shed 6 bases, with 10 bases lying between them.

The CDR3 region has the DNA TGTGCCAGCAGCCAAGATCCAGTGGCGAACACCGGGGAGCTGTTTTTT. Protein sequence: CASSQDPVANTGELFF. The chain carries TRBV4-2 and TRBJ2-2; the D is unclear. The CDR3 is made up of 16 amino acids. V lost 0 bases to trimming and J lost 0 bases, with 8 bases between them. Germline lookup yields CDR1 LGHNA and CDR2 YNFKEQ.

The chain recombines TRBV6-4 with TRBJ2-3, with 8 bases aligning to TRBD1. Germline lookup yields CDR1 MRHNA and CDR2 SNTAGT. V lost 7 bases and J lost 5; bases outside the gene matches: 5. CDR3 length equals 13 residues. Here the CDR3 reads CASTGQGVDTQYF. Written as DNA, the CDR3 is TGTGCCAGCACCGGACAGGGAGTAGATACGCAGTATTTT.

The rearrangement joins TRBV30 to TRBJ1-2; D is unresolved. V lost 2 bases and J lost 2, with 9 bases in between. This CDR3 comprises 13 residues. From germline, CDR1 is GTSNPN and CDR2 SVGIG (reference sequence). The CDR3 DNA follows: TGTGCCTGGAGTTTGAGGCGGAACTATGGCTACACCTTC. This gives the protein CAWSLRRNYGYTF.

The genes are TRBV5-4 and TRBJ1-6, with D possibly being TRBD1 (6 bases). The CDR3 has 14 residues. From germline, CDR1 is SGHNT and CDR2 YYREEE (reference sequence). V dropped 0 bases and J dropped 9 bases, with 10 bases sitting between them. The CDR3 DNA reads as TGTGCCAGCAGCTTGGAACAGGGATTTTCACCCCTCCACTTT. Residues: CASSLEQGFSPLHF.